This T cell receptor (beta chain) was identified in a study of CD8 T cells in ankylosing spondylitis. The V end was cut by 4 bases, the J end by 8 bases, with 11 bases between. The CDR3 loop spans 12 amino acids. Germline CDR1 and CDR2: LGHDT and YNNKEL (reference sequence). A quantitative 5'-RACE method, one with molecular barcodes, was used to make TCR beta libraries. TCRdb passed the 5' RACE reads through MiXCR, listing each CDR3 protein once. The table has approximately 350,000 distinct CDR3 sequences, about 15% seen once. A few counts support this clonotype. The V gene is TRBV3-1, the J gene TRBJ1-1; no firm D call. Input material: blood, either unsorted or a sorted T cell fraction (not recorded which). The clonotype was recovered from a male donor with ankylosing spondylitis or in good health (not recorded which). For the CDR3, the DNA is TGTGCCAGCAGCCTAGGGCCGGGGGAAGCTTTCTTT. It translates to CASSLGPGEAFF.